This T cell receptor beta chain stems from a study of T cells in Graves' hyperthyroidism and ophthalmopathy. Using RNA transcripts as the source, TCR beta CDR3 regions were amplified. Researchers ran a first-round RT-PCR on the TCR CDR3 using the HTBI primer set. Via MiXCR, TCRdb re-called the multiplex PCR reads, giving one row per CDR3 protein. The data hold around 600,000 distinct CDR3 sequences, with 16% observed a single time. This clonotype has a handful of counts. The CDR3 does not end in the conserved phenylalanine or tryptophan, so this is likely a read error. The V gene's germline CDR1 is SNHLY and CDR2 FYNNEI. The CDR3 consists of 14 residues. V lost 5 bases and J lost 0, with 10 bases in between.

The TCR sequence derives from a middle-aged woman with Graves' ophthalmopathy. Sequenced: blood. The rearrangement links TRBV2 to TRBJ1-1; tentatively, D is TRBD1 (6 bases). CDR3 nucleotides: TGTGCCAGCAGTCCAACAGGGCTGAACACTGAAGCTTTCCTT. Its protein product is CASSPTGLNTEAFL.